This T cell receptor beta chain was sequenced during a study of blood T cells in healthy people across ages. The CDR3 totals 15 residues. Germline CDR1 MNHEY, CDR2 SVGAGI. The V and J ends lost 5 bases and 8 bases, in that order; junction bases with no gene match: 10. Overall study findings and caveats: Without sorted subsets, naive and antigen-experienced compartments could not be conclusively compared.

There are a few counts of this clonotype. Its antigen is not identified. Next came a second PCR, run for roughly 7 to 12 cycles, which used a sample-barcoded 5' primer along with a J-beta primer mix. TCRdb independently ran MiXCR on the 5' RACE reads; one entry per CDR3 protein. The repertoire includes 600,000 to 850,000 distinct CDR3 sequences, 43% of them detected once, and 20% to 25% sits in the top ten. The source is an older woman in good health. What was sequenced was blood. The V and J genes are TRBV6-5 and TRBJ1-4; 8 bases agree with TRBD1. The CDR3 coding sequence is TGTGCCAGCAGTAAACGACAGGGGTTTTTGGAAAAACTGTTTTTT. It codes for CASSKRQGFLEKLFF.